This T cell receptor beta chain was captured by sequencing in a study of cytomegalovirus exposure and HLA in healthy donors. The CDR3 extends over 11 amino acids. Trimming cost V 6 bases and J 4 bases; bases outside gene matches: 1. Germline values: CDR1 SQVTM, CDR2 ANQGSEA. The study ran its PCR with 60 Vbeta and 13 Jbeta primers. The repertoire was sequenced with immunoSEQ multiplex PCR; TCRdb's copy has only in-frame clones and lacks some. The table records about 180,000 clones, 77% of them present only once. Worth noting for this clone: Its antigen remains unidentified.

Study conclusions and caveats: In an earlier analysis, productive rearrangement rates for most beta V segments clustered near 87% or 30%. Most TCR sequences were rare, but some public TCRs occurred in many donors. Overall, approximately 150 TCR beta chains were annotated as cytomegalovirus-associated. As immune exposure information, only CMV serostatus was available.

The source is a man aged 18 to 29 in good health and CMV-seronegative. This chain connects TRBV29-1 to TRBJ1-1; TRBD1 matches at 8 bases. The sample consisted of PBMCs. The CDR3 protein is CSVTGVTEAFF. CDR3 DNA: TGCAGCGTGACAGGGGTCACTGAAGCTTTCTTT.